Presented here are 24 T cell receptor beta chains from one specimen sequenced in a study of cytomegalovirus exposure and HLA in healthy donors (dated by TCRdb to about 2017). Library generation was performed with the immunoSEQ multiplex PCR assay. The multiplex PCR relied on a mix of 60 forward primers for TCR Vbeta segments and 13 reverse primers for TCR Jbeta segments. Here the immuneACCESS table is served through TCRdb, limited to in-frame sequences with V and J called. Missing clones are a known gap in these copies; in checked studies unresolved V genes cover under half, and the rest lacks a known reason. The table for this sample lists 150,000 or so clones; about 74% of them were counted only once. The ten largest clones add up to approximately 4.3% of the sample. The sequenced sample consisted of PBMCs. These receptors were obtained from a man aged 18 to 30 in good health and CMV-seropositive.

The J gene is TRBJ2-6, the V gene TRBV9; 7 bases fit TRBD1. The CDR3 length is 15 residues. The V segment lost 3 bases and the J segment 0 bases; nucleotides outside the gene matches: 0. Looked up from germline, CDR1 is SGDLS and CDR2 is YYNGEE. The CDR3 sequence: CASSGDSSGANVLTF. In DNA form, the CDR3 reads TGTGCCAGCAGCGGGGACAGCTCTGGGGCCAACGTCCTGACTTTC.

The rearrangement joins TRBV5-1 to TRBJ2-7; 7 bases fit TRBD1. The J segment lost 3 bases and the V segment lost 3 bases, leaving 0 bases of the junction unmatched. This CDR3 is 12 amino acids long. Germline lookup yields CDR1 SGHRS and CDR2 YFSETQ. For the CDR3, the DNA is TGCGCCAGCAGCTGGGACAGCTACGAGCAGTACTTC. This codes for CASSWDSYEQYF. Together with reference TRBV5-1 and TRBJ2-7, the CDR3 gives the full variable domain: KAGVTQTPRYLIKTRGQQVTLSCSPISGHRSVSWYQQTPGQGLQFLFEYFSETQRNKGNFPGRFSGRQFSNSRSEMNVSTLELGDSALYLCASSWDSYEQYFGPGTRLTVT.

This CDR3 reads CASSQDMGSGTSGQYF. For the CDR3, the DNA is TGCGCCAGCAGCCAAGATATGGGTAGCGGAACTTCCGGACAGTACTTC. This chain uses TRBV4-3 with TRBJ2-7; D might be TRBD2 (6 bases). CDR3 length equals 16 residues. Germline loops: CDR1 LGHNA, CDR2 YSLEER. V lost 0 bases and J lost 10, with 22 bases in between.

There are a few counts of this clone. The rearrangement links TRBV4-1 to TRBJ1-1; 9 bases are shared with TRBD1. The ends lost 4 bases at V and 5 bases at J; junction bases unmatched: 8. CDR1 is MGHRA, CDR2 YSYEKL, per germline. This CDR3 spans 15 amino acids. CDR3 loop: CASSRPGQGFTEAFF. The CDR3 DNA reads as TGCGCCAGCAGCCGCCCGGGACAGGGTTTTACTGAAGCTTTCTTT.

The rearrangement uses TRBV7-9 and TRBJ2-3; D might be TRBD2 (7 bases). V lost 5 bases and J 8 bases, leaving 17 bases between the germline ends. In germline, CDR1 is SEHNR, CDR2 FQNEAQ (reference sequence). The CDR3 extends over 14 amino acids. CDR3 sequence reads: CASSLNGGRGTQYF. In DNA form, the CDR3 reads TGTGCCAGCAGCCTAAACGGGGGGCGGGGTACGCAGTATTTT.

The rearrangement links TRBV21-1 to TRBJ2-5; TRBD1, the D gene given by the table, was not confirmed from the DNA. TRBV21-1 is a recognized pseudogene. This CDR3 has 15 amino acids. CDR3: CASSKNHRDGETQYF. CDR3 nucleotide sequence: TGTGCCAGCAGCAAAAATCACAGGGACGGAGAGACCCAGTACTTC.

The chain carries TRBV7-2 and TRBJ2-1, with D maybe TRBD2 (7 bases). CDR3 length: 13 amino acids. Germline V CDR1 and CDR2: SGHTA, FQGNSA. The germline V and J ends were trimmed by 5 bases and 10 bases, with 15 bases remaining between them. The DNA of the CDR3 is TGTGCCAGCAGCCCAAGGGGGGGACGGGAGCAGTTCTTC. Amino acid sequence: CASSPRGGREQFF.

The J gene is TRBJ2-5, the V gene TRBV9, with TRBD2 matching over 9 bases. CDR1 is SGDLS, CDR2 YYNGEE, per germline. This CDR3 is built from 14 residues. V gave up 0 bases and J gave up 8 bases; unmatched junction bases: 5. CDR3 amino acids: CASSVVSGSGTQYF. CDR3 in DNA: TGTGCCAGCAGCGTAGTTAGCGGGAGCGGAACCCAGTACTTC. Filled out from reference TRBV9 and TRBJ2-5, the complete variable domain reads DSGVTQTPKHLITATGQRVTLRCSPRSGDLSVYWYQQSLDQGLQFLIQYYNGEERAKGNILERFSAQQFPDLHSELNLSSLELGDSALYFCASSVVSGSGTQYFGPGTRLLVL.

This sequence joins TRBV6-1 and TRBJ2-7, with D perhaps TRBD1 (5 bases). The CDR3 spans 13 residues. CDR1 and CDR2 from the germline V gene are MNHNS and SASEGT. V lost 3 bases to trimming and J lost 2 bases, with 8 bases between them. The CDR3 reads CASSDIRAYEQYF. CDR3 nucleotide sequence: TGTGCCAGCAGTGACATCAGGGCCTACGAGCAGTACTTC.

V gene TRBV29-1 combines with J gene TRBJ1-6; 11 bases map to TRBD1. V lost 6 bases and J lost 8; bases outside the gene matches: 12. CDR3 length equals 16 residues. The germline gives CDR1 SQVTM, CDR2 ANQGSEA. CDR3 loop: CSVQPPTGQGDSPLHF. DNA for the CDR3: TGCAGCGTCCAACCTCCAACGGGACAGGGGGATTCACCCCTCCACTTT.

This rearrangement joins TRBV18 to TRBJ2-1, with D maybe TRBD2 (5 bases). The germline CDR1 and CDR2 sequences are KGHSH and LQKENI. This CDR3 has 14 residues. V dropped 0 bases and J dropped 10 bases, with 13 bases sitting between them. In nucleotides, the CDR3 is TGTGCCAGCTCACCACCGGTGAGGGCAGAAGAGCAGTTCTTC. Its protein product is CASSPPVRAEEQFF. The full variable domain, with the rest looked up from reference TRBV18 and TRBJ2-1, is NAGVMQNPRHLVRRRGQEARLRCSPMKGHSHVYWYRQLPEEGLKFMVYLQKENIIDESGMPKERFSAEFPKEGPSILRIQQVVRGDSAAYFCASSPPVRAEEQFFGPGTRLTVL.

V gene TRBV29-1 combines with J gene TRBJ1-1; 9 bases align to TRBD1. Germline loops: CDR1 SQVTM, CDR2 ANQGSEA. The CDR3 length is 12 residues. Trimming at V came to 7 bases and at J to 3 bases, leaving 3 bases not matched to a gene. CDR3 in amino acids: CSAGTGYTEAFF. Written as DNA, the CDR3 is TGCAGCGCAGGGACAGGGTACACTGAAGCTTTCTTT.

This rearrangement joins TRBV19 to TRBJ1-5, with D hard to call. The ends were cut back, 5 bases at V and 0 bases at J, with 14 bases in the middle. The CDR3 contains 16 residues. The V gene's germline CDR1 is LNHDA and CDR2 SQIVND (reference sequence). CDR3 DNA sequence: TGTGCCAGTAGTGCCCTTTGGCAGGATAGCAATCAGCCCCAGCATTTT. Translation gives CASSALWQDSNQPQHF. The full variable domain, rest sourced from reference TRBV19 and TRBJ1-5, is DGGITQSPKYLFRKEGQNVTLSCEQNLNHDAMYWYRQDPGQGLRLIYYSQIVNDFQKGDIAEGYSVSREKKESFPLTVTSAQKNPTAFYLCASSALWQDSNQPQHFGDGTRLSIL.

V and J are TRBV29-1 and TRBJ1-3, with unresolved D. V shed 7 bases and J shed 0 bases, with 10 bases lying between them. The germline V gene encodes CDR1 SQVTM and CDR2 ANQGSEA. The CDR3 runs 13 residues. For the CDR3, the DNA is TGCAGCGCCACGGGAAGCTCTGGAAACACCATATATTTT. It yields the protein CSATGSSGNTIYF.

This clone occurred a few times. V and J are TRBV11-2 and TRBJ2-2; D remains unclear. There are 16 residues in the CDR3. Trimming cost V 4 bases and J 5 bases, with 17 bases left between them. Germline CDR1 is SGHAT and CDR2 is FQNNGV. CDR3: CASSSNSIYETGELFF. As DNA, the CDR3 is TGTGCCAGCAGCTCTAATTCTATATATGAGACCGGGGAGCTGTTTTTT.

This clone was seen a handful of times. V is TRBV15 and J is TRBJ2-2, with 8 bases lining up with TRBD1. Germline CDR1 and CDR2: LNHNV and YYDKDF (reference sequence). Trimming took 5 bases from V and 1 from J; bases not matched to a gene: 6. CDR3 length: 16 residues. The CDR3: CATSLRTGLNTGELFF. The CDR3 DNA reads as TGTGCCACCAGCCTCCGGACAGGGTTGAACACCGGGGAGCTGTTTTTT.

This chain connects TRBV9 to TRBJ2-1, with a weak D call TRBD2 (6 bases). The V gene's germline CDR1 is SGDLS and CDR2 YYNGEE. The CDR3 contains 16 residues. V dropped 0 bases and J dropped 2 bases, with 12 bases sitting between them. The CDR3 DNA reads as TGTGCCAGCAGCGTAGAGGGGCGGGATCCCTACAATGAGCAGTTCTTC. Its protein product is CASSVEGRDPYNEQFF.

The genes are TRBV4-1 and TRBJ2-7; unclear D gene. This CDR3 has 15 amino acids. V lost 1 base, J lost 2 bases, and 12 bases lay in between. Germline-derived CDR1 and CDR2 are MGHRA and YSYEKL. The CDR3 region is CASSQGVGGTYEQYF. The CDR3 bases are TGCGCCAGCAGCCAAGGAGTAGGCGGTACCTACGAGCAGTACTTC.

The CDR3 reads CASSERATFNEKLFF. CDR3 in DNA: TGTGCCAGCAGTGAGAGGGCCACCTTTAATGAAAAACTGTTTTTT. This chain joins TRBV2 and TRBJ1-4; D ambiguous. Germline-derived CDR1 and CDR2 are SNHLY and FYNNEI. V dropped 3 bases and J dropped 4 bases, with 12 bases sitting between them. The CDR3 runs 15 residues.

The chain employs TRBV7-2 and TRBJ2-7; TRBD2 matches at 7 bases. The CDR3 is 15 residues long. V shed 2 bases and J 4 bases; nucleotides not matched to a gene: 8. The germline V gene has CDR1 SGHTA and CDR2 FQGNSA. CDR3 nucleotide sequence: TGTGCCAGCAGCTTACAGTTCGGCGGGAGTTACGAGCAGTACTTC. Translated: CASSLQFGGSYEQYF.

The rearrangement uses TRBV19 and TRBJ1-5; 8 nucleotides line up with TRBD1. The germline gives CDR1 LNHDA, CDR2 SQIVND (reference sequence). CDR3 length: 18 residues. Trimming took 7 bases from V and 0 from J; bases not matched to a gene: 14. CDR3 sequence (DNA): TGTGCCAGTACCCCCCTAGGACAGGGCCGGGGTAGCAATCAGCCCCAGCATTTT. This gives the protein CASTPLGQGRGSNQPQHF.

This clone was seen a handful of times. CDR3 sequence (DNA): TGTGCCAGCAGCGTAGGATGGGGGCAGCGGGAAAAGGGTACGCAGTATTTT. The encoded protein is CASSVGWGQREKGTQYF. The chain carries TRBV9 and TRBJ2-3; maybe TRBD2 (7 bases). V shed 0 bases and J shed 8 bases, with 22 bases lying between them. This CDR3 spans 17 amino acids. Germline V gene lookup returns CDR1 SGDLS and CDR2 YYNGEE.

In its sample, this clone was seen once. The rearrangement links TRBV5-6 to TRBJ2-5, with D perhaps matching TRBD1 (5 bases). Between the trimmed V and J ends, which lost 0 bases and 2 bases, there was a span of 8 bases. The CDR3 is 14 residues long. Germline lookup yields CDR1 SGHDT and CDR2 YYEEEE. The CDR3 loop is CASSLGRQQETQYF. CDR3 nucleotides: TGTGCCAGCAGCTTGGGGAGACAGCAAGAGACCCAGTACTTC.

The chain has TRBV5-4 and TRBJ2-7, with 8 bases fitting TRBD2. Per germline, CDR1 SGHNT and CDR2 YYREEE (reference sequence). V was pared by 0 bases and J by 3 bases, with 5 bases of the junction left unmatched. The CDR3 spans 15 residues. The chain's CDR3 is CASSLVGRAGYEQYF. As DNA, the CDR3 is TGTGCCAGCAGCTTGGTCGGGAGGGCGGGCTACGAGCAGTACTTC.